This is a list of T cell receptor beta chains from one sample in a study of graft-versus-host responses after intestinal transplantation. Clones were sequenced by immunoSEQ multiplex PCR, and TCRdb holds only the in-frame ones, with some missing. There are roughly 11,000 clones in the sample; about 68% occur only once, and 4% to 4.5% lies in the top ten. The sample was ileum tissue, taken 142 days after intestinal transplantation. The receptors stem from a human patient who received an intestinal transplant, so some T cells may come from the graft donor. Each CDR3 is given with its conserved first and last residue. The D gene is left open where the match is weak. The size entry is marked missing in some rows and otherwise reads once, few, many or a size class.

abundance	v_gene	d_gene	j_gene	CDR3aa	CDR3nt
-	TRBV9	TRBD2	TRBJ2-1	CASSVGLGGSWAEQFF	TGTGCCAGCAGCGTAGGGTTAGGCGGGAGTTGGGCTGAGCAGTTCTTC
once	TRBV18	-	TRBJ1-2	CASSPDSANYGYTF	TGTGCCAGCTCACCAGATTCGGCTAACTATGGCTACACCTTC
-	TRBV11-3	-	TRBJ2-5	CASSLGVWQETQYF	TGTGCCAGCAGCTTAGGAGTCTGGCAAGAGACCCAGTACTTC
-	TRBV6-5	-	TRBJ1-1	CASSYGGMNTEAFF	TGTGCCAGCAGTTACGGGGGGATGAACACTGAAGCTTTCTTT
-	TRBV18	TRBD1	TRBJ2-1	CASSPRQGAGDEQFF	TGTGCCAGCTCACCGCGACAGGGGGCTGGGGATGAGCAGTTCTTC
-	TRBV6-6	TRBD1	TRBJ2-7	CASSRRHGQGEQYF	TGTGCCAGCAGCCGCCGACATGGACAGGGCGAGCAGTACTTC
-	TRBV6-4	TRBD2	TRBJ2-1	CASSATLATFGEQFF	TGTGCCAGCAGTGCTACACTAGCGACCTTCGGGGAGCAGTTCTTC
-	TRBV28	-	TRBJ2-3	CASSQGEDTQYF	TGTGCCAGCAGCCAAGGGGAAGATACGCAGTATTTT
-	TRBV19	-	TRBJ2-3	CASCPRGGGTDTQYF	TGTGCCAGTTGCCCCAGGGGCGGCGGCACAGATACGCAGTATTTT
-	TRBV10-2	TRBD1	TRBJ2-1	CASRPGTGNNEQFF	TGCGCCAGCAGACCCGGGACAGGGAACAATGAGCAGTTCTTC
-	TRBV6-5	-	TRBJ2-1	CASSSGTDYNEQFF	TGTGCCAGCAGTTCCGGGACTGACTACAATGAGCAGTTCTTC
-	TRBV7-9	TRBD1	TRBJ1-1	CASSSITGVNTEAFF	TGTGCCAGCAGCTCAATTACAGGGGTAAATACTGAAGCTTTCTTT
-	TRBV4-2	TRBD2	TRBJ2-3	CASSQVPPTSPDTQYF	TGTGCCAGCAGCCAAGTTCCCCCGACTAGCCCAGATACGCAGTATTTT
-	TRBV27	TRBD2	TRBJ2-7	CASSLGREWDEQYF	TGTGCCAGCAGTTTAGGGCGGGAGTGGGACGAGCAGTACTTC
once	TRBV11-2	TRBD1	TRBJ2-7	CASSVTGEIDEQYF	TGTGCCAGCAGCGTTACAGGGGAAATCGACGAGCAGTACTTC
-	TRBV6-1	TRBD2	TRBJ2-3	CASRSAGARDTQYF	TGTGCCAGCAGGTCAGCGGGGGCTCGGGATACGCAGTATTTT
once	TRBV7-9	-	TRBJ1-4	CASSSMGGSNEKLFF	TGTGCCAGCAGCTCAATGGGGGGGAGTAATGAAAAACTGTTTTTT
-	TRBV7-8	-	TRBJ2-6	CASSLADFSGANVLTF	TGTGCCAGCAGCTTGGCTGACTTCTCTGGGGCCAACGTCCTGACTTTC
-	TRBV30	-	TRBJ2-2	CAWEALRTGELFF	TGTGCCTGGGAAGCCCTGAGGACCGGGGAGCTGTTTTTT
-	TRBV23-1	-	TRBJ2-1	CASRHTGTKQFF	TGCGCCAGCCGTCATACCGGGACAAAGCAGTTCTTC
few	TRBV14	-	TRBJ1-1	CASSQAGMNTEAFF	TGTGCCAGCAGCCAAGCCGGTATGAACACTGAAGCTTTCTTT
-	TRBV11-3	TRBD2	TRBJ2-7	CASSPQASGTYEQYF	TGTGCCAGCAGCCCCCAGGCTAGCGGGACCTACGAGCAGTACTTC
-	TRBV7-9	TRBD1	TRBJ2-7	CASSLRQGAGEQYF	TGTGCCAGCAGCCTTAGACAGGGGGCGGGCGAGCAGTACTTC